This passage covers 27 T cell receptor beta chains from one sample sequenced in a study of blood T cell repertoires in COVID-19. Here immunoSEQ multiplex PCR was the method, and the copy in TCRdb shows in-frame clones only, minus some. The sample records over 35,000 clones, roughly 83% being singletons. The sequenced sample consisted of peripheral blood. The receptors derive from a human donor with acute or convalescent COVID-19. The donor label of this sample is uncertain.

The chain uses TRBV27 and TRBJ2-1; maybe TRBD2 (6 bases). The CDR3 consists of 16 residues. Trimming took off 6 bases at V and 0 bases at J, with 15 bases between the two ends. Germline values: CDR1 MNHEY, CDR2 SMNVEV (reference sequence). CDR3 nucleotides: TGTGCCAGCAGAACCGCTGGCGGGAACTCCTACAATGAGCAGTTCTTC. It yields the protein CASRTAGGNSYNEQFF.

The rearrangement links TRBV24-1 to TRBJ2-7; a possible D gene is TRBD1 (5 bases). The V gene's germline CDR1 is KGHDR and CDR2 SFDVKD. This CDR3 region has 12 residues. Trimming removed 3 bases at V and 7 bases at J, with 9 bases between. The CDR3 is CATSDGSGEQYF. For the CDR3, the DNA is TGTGCCACCAGTGATGGGTCAGGGGAGCAGTACTTC.

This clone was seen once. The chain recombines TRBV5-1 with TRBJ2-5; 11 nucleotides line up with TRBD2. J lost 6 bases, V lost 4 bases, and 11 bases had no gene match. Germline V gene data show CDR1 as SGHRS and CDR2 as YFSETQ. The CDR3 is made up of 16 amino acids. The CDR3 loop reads CASSQTSGGGHKTQYF. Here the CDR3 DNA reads TGCGCCAGCAGCCAAACTAGCGGGGGAGGTCACAAGACCCAGTACTTC.

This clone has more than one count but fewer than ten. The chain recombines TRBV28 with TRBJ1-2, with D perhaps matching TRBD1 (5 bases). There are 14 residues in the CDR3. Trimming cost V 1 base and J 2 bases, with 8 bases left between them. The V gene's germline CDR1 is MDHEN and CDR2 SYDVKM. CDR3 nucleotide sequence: TGTGCCAGCAGTTTATCACAGGACAACTATGGCTACACCTTC. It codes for CASSLSQDNYGYTF.

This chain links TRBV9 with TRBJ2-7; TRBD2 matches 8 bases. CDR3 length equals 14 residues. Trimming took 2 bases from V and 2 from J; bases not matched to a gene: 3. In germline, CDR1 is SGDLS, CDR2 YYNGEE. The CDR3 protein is CASSVSGGTYEQYF. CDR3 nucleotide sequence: TGTGCCAGCAGCGTCAGCGGGGGCACCTACGAGCAGTACTTC.

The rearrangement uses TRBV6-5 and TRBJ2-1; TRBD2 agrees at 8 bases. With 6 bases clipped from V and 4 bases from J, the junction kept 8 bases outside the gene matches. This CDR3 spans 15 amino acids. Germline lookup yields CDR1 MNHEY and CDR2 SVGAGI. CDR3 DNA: TGTGCCAGCAGCCGCGGGTCTAGCGGGTACAATGAGCAGTTCTTC. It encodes CASSRGSSGYNEQFF.

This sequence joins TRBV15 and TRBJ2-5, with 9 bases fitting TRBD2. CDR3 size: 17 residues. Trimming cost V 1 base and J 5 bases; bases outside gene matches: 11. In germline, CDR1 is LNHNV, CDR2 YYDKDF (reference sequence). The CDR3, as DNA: TGTGCCACCAGCAGAGCTGTCGGGACTAGCCCTGTGGAGACCCAGTACTTC. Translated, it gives CATSRAVGTSPVETQYF.

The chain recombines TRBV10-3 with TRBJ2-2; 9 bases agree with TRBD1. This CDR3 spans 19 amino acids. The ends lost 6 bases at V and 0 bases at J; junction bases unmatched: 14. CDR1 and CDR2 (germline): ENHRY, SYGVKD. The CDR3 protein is CAIRQTPGQGNANTGELFF. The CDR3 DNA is TGTGCCATCAGACAAACTCCGGGACAGGGCAACGCGAACACCGGGGAGCTGTTTTTT.

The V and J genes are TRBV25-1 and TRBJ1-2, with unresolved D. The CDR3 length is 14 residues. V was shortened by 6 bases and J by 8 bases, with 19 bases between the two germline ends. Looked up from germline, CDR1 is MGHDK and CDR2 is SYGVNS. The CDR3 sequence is CASRGTGIQRGYTF. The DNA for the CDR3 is TGTGCCAGCAGAGGAACGGGGATACAGCGGGGCTACACCTTC.

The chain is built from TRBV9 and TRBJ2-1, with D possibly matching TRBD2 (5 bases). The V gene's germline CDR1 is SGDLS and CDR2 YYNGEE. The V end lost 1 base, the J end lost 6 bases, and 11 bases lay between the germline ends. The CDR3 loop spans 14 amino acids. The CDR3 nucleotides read TGTGCCAGCAGCGTATGGGGAGATAGCAATGAGCAGTTCTTC. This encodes CASSVWGDSNEQFF.

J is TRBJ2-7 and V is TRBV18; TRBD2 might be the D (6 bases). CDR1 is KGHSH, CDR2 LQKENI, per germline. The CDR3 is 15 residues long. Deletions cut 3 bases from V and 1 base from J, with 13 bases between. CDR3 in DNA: TGTGCCAGCTCACCGAGACTGGAGGGATCCTACGAGCAGTACTTC. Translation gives CASSPRLEGSYEQYF.

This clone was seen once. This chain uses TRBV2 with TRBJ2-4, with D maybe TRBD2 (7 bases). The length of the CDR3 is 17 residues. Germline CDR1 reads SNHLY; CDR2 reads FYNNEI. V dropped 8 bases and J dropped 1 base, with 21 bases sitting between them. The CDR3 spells CASESRGAWVAKNIQYF. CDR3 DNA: TGTGCCAGCGAAAGTCGGGGGGCCTGGGTGGCCAAAAACATTCAGTACTTC.

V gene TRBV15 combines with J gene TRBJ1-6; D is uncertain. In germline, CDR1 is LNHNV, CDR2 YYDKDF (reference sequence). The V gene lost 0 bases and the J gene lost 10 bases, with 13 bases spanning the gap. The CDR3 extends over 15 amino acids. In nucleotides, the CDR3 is TGTGCCACCAGCAGAGAAGTCTCCGGGGAGTCACCCCTCCACTTT. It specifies CATSREVSGESPLHF.

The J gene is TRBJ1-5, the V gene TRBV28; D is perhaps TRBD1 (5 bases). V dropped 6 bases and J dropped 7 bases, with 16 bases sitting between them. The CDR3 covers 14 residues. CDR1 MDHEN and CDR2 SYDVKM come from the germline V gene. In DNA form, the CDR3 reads TGTGCCAGCAGCCCGTTAGGGGCAGGACAGCCCCAGCATTTT. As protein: CASSPLGAGQPQHF.

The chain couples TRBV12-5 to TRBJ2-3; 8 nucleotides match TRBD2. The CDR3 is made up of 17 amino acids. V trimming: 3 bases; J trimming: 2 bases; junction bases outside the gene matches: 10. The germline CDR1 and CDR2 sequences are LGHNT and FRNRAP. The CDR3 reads CASGFQRGGLFTDTQYF. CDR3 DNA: TGTGCTAGTGGTTTCCAACGGGGGGGCTTATTCACAGATACGCAGTATTTT.

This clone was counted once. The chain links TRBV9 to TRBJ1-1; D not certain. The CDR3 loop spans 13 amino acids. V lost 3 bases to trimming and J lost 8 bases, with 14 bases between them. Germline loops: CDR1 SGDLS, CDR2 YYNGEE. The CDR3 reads CASSANPGREAFF. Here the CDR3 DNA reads TGTGCCAGCAGCGCGAACCCTGGCAGGGAAGCTTTCTTT.

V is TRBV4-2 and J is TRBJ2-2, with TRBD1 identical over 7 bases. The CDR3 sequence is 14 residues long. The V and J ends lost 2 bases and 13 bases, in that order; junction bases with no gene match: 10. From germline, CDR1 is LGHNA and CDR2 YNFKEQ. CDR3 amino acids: CASSQRGLVDRLFF. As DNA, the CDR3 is TGTGCCAGCAGCCAAAGGGGGCTGGTCGACAGGCTGTTTTTT.

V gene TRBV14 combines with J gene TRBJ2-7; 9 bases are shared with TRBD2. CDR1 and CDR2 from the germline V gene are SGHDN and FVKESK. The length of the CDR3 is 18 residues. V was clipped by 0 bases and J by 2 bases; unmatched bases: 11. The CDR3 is CASSQEDLLAGSPYEQYF. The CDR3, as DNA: TGTGCCAGCAGCCAAGAAGATTTACTAGCGGGCTCCCCCTACGAGCAGTACTTC.

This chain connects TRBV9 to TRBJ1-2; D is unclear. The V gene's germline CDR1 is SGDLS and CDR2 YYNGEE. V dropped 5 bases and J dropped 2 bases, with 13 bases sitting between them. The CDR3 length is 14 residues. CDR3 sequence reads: CASSEAVGNYGYTF. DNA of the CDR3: TGTGCCAGCAGTGAAGCGGTGGGAAACTATGGCTACACCTTC.

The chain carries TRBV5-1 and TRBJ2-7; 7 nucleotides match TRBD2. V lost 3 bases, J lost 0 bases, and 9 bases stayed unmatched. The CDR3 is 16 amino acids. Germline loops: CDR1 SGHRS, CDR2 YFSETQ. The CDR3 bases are TGCGCCAGCAGCTCGGGGGGAGGACGGAGCTCCTACGAGCAGTACTTC. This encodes CASSSGGGRSSYEQYF.

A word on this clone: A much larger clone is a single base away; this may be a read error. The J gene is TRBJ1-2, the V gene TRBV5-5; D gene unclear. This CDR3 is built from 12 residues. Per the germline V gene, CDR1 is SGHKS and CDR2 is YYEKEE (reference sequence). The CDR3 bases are TGTGTCAGCAGCCTGACACTCTATGGCTACACCTTC. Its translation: CVSSLTLYGYTF.

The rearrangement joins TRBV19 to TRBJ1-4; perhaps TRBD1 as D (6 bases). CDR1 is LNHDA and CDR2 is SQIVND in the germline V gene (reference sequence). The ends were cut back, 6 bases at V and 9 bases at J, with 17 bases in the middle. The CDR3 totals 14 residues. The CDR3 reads CASRTDSVVKKLFF. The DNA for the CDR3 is TGTGCCAGTAGAACGGACAGCGTTGTAAAAAAACTGTTTTTT.

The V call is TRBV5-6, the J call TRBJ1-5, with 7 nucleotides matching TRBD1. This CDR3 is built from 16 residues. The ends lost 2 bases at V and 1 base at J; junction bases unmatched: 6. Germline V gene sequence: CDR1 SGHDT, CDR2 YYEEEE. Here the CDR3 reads CASSFLGGPSNQPQHF. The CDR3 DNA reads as TGTGCCAGCAGCTTTTTAGGGGGCCCGAGCAATCAGCCCCAGCATTTT.

The CDR3 reads CASSEGQGWGEQFF. CDR3 in DNA: TGTGCCAGCAGCGAGGGACAGGGGTGGGGTGAGCAGTTCTTC. J is TRBJ2-1 and V is TRBV7-2, with 10 nucleotides matching TRBD1. Germline V lookup: CDR1 SGHTA, CDR2 FQGNSA. This CDR3 is 14 amino acids long. V lost 5 bases and J lost 9; bases outside the gene matches: 7.

The CDR3 region is CASSLDVTARTGELFF. For the CDR3, the DNA is TGTGCCAGCAGCTTGGACGTGACGGCGAGGACCGGGGAGCTGTTTTTT. V gene TRBV5-5 combines with J gene TRBJ2-2; D unresolved. The CDR3 consists of 16 residues. Germline V gene sequence: CDR1 SGHKS, CDR2 YYEKEE (reference sequence). V shed 0 bases and J shed 5 bases, with 14 bases lying between them.

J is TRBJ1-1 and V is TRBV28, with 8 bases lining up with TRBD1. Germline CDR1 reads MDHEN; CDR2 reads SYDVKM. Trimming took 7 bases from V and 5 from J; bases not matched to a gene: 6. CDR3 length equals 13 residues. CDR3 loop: CASMIWTGTEAFF. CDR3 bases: TGTGCCAGCATGATCTGGACAGGGACTGAAGCTTTCTTT.

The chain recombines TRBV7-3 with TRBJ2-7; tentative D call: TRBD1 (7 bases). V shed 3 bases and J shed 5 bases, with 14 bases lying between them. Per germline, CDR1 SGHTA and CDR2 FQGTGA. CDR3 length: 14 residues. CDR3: CASSFGGGGDEQYF. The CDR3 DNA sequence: TGTGCCAGCAGCTTCGGAGGGGGCGGCGACGAGCAGTACTTC.